Shown below are 20 T cell receptor beta chains from a single sample sequenced in a study of blood T cell repertoires in COVID-19. The repertoire was sequenced with immunoSEQ multiplex PCR; TCRdb's copy has only in-frame clones and lacks some. This table holds roughly 220,000 clones, roughly 88% found once. The sample was PBMCs or T cells enriched from blood (not recorded which). These TCRs come from a middle-aged woman with acute COVID-19.

The chain has TRBV7-3 and TRBJ2-1; TRBD2 agrees at 10 bases. Germline values: CDR1 SGHTA, CDR2 FQGTGA. V shed 4 bases, J shed 6 bases, and the junction held 6 bases outside the gene matches. CDR3 length: 15 residues. The CDR3 protein is CASSYIAGGLNEQFF. CDR3 nucleotides: TGTGCCAGCAGCTACATAGCGGGGGGCCTCAATGAGCAGTTCTTC.

This clone was found a few times. The rearrangement uses TRBV7-3 and TRBJ2-3; D remains unclear. V dropped 5 bases and J dropped 0 bases, with 12 bases sitting between them. CDR1 is SGHTA, CDR2 FQGTGA, per germline. The CDR3 totals 15 residues. The CDR3 bases are TGTGCCAGCAGCCCTGGGTTGGAGAGCACAGATACGCAGTATTTT. Translating it yields CASSPGLESTDTQYF.

The V gene is TRBV18, the J gene TRBJ1-6, with D uncertain. The CDR3 runs 14 residues. Germline V CDR1 and CDR2: KGHSH, LQKENI. V was shortened by 5 bases and J by 7 bases, with 12 bases between the two germline ends. The CDR3 DNA is TGTGCCAGCTCATCGCGGGTACTCAATTCACCCCTCCACTTT. Its protein is CASSSRVLNSPLHF.

The rearrangement links TRBV12-3 or TRBV12-4 to TRBJ1-2; D not certain. The germline V and J ends were trimmed by 9 bases and 4 bases, with 15 bases remaining between them. The CDR3 contains 13 residues. CDR3 loop: CASQFRGVYGYTF. DNA of the CDR3: TGTGCCAGTCAGTTCCGGGGAGTCTATGGCTACACCTTC.

The chain uses TRBV7-9 and TRBJ1-1; D may be TRBD1 (5 bases). The germline V gene has CDR1 SEHNR and CDR2 FQNEAQ (reference sequence). V was clipped by 7 bases and J by 1 base, with 22 bases between them. This CDR3 spans 17 amino acids. CDR3 residues: CASTPSQGLFSNTEAFF. DNA for the CDR3: TGTGCCAGCACCCCAAGCCAGGGCCTTTTTTCGAACACTGAAGCTTTCTTT.

The chain links TRBV9 to TRBJ1-1, with 8 bases aligning to TRBD1. The germline CDR1 and CDR2 sequences are SGDLS and YYNGEE. V lost 4 bases and J lost 1; bases outside the gene matches: 6. CDR3 length: 15 amino acids. CDR3 in amino acids: CASSTRTGPNTEAFF. CDR3 DNA sequence: TGTGCCAGCAGCACGCGGACAGGGCCGAACACTGAAGCTTTCTTT.

V is TRBV20-1 and J is TRBJ1-3, with a weak D call TRBD1 (6 bases). Germline CDR1 reads DFQATT; CDR2 reads SNEGSKA (reference sequence). The V end lost 2 bases, the J end lost 7 bases, and 6 bases lay between the germline ends. This CDR3 region has 11 residues. CDR3 in amino acids: CSARTGNTIYF. The CDR3 bases are TGCAGTGCTAGAACAGGGAACACCATATATTTT.

The chain has TRBV21-1 and TRBJ1-4; the table's D call of TRBD1 was not tested on the DNA. TRBV21-1 constitutes a pseudogene. The CDR3 is 15 residues long. CDR3 loop: CASSPPGHGPEKLFF. As DNA, the CDR3 is TGTGCCAGCAGTCCCCCGGGACACGGGCCCGAAAAACTGTTTTTT.

The chain uses TRBV9 and TRBJ1-5; TRBD1 might be the D (6 bases). The length of the CDR3 is 13 residues. The V gene's germline CDR1 is SGDLS and CDR2 YYNGEE. Deletions cut 3 bases from V and 5 bases from J, with 9 bases between. The CDR3, as DNA: TGTGCCAGCAGCGCCAGGGGTGATCAGCCCCAGCATTTT. Its protein product is CASSARGDQPQHF.

The gene calls are TRBV5-1 and TRBJ1-2, with a weak D call TRBD1 (5 bases). CDR1 is SGHRS and CDR2 is YFSETQ in the germline V gene. V was trimmed by 0 bases and J by 3 bases, leaving 12 bases between them. This CDR3 has 15 residues. The CDR3: CASSLGPGSHYGYTF. The CDR3 bases are TGCGCCAGCAGCTTGGGTCCAGGGTCCCACTATGGCTACACCTTC.

This chain links TRBV9 with TRBJ2-1; 8 bases fit TRBD2. Germline CDR1 and CDR2: SGDLS and YYNGEE. V shed 2 bases and J 7 bases; nucleotides not matched to a gene: 5. This CDR3 is built from 14 residues. The CDR3: CASSVGGGRNEQFF. The CDR3 DNA follows: TGTGCCAGCAGCGTTGGCGGGGGGAGAAATGAGCAGTTCTTC.

The chain carries TRBV15 and TRBJ2-5; D unclear. V was clipped by 0 bases and J by 5 bases, with 19 bases between them. The V gene's germline CDR1 is LNHNV and CDR2 YYDKDF (reference sequence). The CDR3 loop spans 17 amino acids. The CDR3 sequence is CATSRDPTVSVGETQYF. The CDR3 nucleotides read TGTGCCACCAGCAGAGACCCAACCGTTTCTGTCGGGGAGACCCAGTACTTC. The complete variable domain, with remaining parts taken from reference TRBV15 and TRBJ2-5, reads DAMVIQNPRYQVTQFGKPVTLSCSQTLNHNVMYWYQQKSSQAPKLLFHYYDKDFNNEADTPDNFQSRRPNTSFCFLDIRSPGLGDTAMYLCATSRDPTVSVGETQYFGPGTRLLVL.

V and J are TRBV6-5 and TRBJ1-1, with D possibly TRBD1 on 6 matching bases. This CDR3 region has 13 residues. Germline V gives CDR1 MNHEY, CDR2 SVGAGI. Trimming took 10 bases from V and 7 from J, leaving 19 bases between them. Written as DNA, the CDR3 is TGTGCCACCCAGTTACCACAGGGCCGTGAAGCTTTCTTT. This gives the protein CATQLPQGREAFF.

The V gene is TRBV5-1, the J gene TRBJ2-2; the D is unclear. CDR3 length equals 15 residues. CDR1 and CDR2 (germline): SGHRS, YFSETQ. V dropped 0 bases and J dropped 6 bases, with 12 bases sitting between them. The CDR3 loop reads CASSLVAGSPGELFF. The CDR3 DNA reads as TGCGCCAGCAGCTTGGTGGCAGGCTCTCCCGGGGAGCTGTTTTTT.

This clone was recorded once. The rearrangement links TRBV9 to TRBJ1-3; 7 bases fit TRBD1. This CDR3 has 16 amino acids. Germline V gene lookup returns CDR1 SGDLS and CDR2 YYNGEE. V dropped 5 bases and J dropped 4; count of bases not matched to a gene: 12. CDR3 in DNA: TGTGCCAGCAGTCAGGGGGGAGGAAAAGCCGGAAACACCATATATTTT. Amino acids: CASSQGGGKAGNTIYF.

In the case of this clone: One end of the junction varies from germline; a read error may be responsible. This rearrangement joins TRBV7-7 to TRBJ2-1; D is possibly TRBD2 (6 bases). The CDR3 totals 15 residues. Germline CDR1 SSHAT, CDR2 FNYEAQ (reference sequence). The CDR3 DNA follows: TGTGCTAGCAGCTTAACCGGGAGTTCGGTCCATGAGCAGTTCTTC. Translation: CASSLTGSSVHEQFF.

V and J are TRBV27 and TRBJ1-2; a possible D gene is TRBD1 (6 bases). With 4 bases removed from V and 8 bases from J, the gap between germline ends came to 17 bases. The V gene's germline CDR1 is MNHEY and CDR2 SMNVEV (reference sequence). The CDR3 runs to 14 residues. The CDR3: CASSWGGAARGYTF. The CDR3 coding sequence is TGTGCCAGCAGTTGGGGGGGCGCAGCGAGGGGCTACACCTTC.

This chain uses TRBV3-1 (or the pseudogene TRBV3-2) with TRBJ2-1, with 12 bases fitting TRBD2. V lost 0 bases, J lost 16 bases, and 7 bases stayed unmatched. The germline V gene encodes CDR1 LGHDT and CDR2 YNNKEL (reference sequence). The CDR3 consists of 14 residues. The CDR3 DNA is TGTGCCAGCAGCCAAGATGGGGCTAGCGGGGGGGCATTCTTC. As protein: CASSQDGASGGAFF.

The chain couples TRBV4-1 to TRBJ1-1; a weak D match, TRBD1 (6 bases). Germline V gene lookup returns CDR1 MGHRA and CDR2 YSYEKL. This CDR3 spans 15 amino acids. With 4 bases removed from V and 0 bases from J, the gap between germline ends came to 12 bases. CDR3 in DNA: TGCGCCAGCAGCCGCCTAACAGGGTTGAACACTGAAGCTTTCTTT. Encoded protein: CASSRLTGLNTEAFF.

The rearrangement links TRBV12-3 or TRBV12-4 to TRBJ1-1, with TRBD1 matching over 7 bases. After removal of 0 bases from V and 8 bases from J, the junction contained 3 bases not matched to a gene. There are 13 residues in the CDR3. CDR3: CASSLAGTEEAFF. The CDR3 coding sequence is TGTGCCAGCAGTTTAGCGGGGACAGAAGAAGCTTTCTTT.